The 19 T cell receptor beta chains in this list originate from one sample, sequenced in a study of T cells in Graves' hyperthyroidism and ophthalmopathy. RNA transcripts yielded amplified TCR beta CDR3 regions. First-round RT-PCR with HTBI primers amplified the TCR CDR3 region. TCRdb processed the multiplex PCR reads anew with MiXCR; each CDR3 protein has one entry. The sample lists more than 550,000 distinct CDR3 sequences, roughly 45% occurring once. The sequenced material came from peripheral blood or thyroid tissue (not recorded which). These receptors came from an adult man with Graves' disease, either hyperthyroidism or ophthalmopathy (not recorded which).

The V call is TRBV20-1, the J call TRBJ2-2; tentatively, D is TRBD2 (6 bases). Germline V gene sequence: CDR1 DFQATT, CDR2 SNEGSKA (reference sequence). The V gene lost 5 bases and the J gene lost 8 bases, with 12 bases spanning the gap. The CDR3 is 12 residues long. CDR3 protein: CSARRDLGELFF. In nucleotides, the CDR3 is TGCAGTGCTCGTAGGGACTTAGGGGAGCTGTTTTTT.

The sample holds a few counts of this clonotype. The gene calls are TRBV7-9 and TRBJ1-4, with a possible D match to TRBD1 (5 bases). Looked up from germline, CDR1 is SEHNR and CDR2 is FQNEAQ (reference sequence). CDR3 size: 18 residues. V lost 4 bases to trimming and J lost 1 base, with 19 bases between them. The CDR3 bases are TGTGCCAGCAGCTCCCCCCTTCAGGGTGGGGGAACTAATGAAAAACTGTTTTTT. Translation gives CASSSPLQGGGTNEKLFF.

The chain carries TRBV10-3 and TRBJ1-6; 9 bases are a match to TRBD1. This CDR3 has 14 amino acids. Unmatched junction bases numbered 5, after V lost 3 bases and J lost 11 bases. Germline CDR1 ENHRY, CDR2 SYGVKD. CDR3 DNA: TGTGCCATCAGTGAAGGACAGGGGCGGCCACCCCTCCACTTT. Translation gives CAISEGQGRPPLHF.

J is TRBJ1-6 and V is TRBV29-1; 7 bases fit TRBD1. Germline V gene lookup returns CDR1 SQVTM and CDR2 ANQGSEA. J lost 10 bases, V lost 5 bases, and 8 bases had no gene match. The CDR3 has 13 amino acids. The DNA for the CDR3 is TGCAGCGTTCGACAGGGTACGGGATCACCCCTCCACTTT. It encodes CSVRQGTGSPLHF.

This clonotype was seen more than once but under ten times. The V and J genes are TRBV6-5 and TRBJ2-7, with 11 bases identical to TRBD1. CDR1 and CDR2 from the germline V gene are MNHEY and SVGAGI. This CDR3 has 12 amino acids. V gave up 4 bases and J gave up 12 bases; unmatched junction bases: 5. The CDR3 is CASSSDRGLWYF. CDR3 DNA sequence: TGTGCCAGCAGTTCGGACAGGGGGCTCTGGTACTTC.

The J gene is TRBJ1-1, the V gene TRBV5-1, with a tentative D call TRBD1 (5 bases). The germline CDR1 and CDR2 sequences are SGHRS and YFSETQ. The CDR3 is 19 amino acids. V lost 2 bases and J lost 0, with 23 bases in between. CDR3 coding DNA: TGCGCCAGCAGCTTTTTGGGACTAGCAGGAGAGACCCTGAACACTGAAGCTTTCTTT. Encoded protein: CASSFLGLAGETLNTEAFF.

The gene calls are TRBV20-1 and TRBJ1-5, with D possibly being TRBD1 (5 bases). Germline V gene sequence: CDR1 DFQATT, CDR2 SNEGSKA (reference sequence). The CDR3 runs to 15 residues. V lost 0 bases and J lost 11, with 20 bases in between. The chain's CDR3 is CSARDSGRVKETQHF. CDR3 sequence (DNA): TGCAGTGCTAGAGATAGCGGCAGGGTAAAGGAGACCCAGCATTTT.

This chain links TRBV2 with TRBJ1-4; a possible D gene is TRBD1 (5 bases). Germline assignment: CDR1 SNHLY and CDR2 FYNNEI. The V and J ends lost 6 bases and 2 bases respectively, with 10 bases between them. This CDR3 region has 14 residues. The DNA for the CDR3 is TGTGCCAGCAGCGAGACAGAGACTAATGAAAAACTGTTTTTT. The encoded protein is CASSETETNEKLFF.

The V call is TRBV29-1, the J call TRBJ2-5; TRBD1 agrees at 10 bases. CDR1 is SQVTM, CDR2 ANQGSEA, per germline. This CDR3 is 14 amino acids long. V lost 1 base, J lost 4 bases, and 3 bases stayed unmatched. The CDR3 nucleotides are TGCAGCGTTGAAGGGGACAGGGGAGGAGAGACCCAGTACTTC. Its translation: CSVEGDRGGETQYF. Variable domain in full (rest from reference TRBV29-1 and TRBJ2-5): SAVISQKPSRDICQRGTSLTIQCQVDSQVTMMFWYRQQPGQSLTLIATANQGSEATYESGFVIDKFPISRPNLTFSTLTVSNMSPEDSSIYLCSVEGDRGGETQYFGPGTRLLVL.

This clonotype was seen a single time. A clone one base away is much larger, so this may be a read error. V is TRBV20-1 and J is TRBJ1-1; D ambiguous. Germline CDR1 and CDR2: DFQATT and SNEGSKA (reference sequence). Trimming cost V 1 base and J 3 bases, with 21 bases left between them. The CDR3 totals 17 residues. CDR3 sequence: CSARGPALGIRHTEAFF. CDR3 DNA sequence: TGCAGTGCTAGAGGTCCTGCGTTGGGGATCAGGCACACTGAAGCTTTCTTT.

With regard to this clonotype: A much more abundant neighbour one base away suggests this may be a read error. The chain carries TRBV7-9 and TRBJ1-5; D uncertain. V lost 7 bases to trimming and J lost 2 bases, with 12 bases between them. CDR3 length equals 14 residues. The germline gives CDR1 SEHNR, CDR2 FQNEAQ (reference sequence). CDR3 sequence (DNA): TGTGCCAGCACTCCATGGGTCGGCAATCAGCCCCAGCATTTT. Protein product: CASTPWVGNQPQHF.

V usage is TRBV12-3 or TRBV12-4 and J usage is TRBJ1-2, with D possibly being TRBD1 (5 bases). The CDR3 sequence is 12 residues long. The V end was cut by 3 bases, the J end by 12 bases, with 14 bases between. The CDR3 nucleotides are TGTGCCAGCAGTTTTCGGGGGAGCGGAAACACCTTC. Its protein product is CASSFRGSGNTF.

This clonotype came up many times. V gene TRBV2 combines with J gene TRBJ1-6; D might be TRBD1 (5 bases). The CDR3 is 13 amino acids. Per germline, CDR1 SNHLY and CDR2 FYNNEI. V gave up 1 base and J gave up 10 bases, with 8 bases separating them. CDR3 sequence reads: CASSEDRSSPLHF. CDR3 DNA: TGTGCCAGCAGTGAAGACAGGTCCTCACCCCTCCACTTT.

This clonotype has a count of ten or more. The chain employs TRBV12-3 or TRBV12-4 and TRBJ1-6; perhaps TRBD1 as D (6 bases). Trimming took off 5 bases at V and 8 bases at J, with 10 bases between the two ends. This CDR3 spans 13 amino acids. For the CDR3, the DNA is TGTGCCAGCAGTCCCCGACAGGATTCACCCCTCCACTTT. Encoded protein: CASSPRQDSPLHF.

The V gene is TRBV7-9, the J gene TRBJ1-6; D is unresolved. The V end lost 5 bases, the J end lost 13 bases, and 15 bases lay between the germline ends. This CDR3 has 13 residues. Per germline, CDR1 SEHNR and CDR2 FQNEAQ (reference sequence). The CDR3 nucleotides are TGTGCCAGCAGCACCCTGACCGTCGAGCCCCTCCACTTT. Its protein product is CASSTLTVEPLHF. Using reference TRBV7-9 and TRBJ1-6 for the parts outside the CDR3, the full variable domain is DTGVSQNPRHKITKRGQNVTFRCDPISEHNRLYWYRQTLGQGPEFLTYFQNEAQLEKSRLLSDRFSAERPKGSFSTLEIQRTEQGDSAMYLCASSTLTVEPLHFGNGTRLTVT.

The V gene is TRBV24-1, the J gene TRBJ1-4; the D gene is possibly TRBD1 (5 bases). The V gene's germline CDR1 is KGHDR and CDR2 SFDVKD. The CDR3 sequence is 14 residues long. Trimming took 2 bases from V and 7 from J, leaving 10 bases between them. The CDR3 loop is CATSDSGPVEKLFF. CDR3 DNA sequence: TGTGCCACCAGTGATTCGGGGCCGGTTGAAAAACTGTTTTTT.

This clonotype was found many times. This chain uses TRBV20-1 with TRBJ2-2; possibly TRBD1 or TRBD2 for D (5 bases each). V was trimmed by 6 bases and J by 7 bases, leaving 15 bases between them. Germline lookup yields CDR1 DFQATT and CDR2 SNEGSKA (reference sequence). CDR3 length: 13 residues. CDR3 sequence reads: CSAMDTRGGELFF. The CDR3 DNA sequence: TGCAGTGCCATGGACACCCGGGGCGGGGAGCTGTTTTTT.

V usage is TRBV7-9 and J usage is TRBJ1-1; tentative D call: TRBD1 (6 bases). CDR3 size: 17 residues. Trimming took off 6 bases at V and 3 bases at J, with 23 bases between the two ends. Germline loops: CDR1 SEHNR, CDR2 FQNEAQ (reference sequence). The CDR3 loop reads CASSARGRLVIDTEAFF. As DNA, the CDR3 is TGTGCCAGCAGTGCAAGGGGGAGGTTAGTCATCGACACTGAAGCTTTCTTT. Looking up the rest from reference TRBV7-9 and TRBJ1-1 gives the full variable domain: DTGVSQNPRHKITKRGQNVTFRCDPISEHNRLYWYRQTLGQGPEFLTYFQNEAQLEKSRLLSDRFSAERPKGSFSTLEIQRTEQGDSAMYLCASSARGRLVIDTEAFFGQGTRLTVV.

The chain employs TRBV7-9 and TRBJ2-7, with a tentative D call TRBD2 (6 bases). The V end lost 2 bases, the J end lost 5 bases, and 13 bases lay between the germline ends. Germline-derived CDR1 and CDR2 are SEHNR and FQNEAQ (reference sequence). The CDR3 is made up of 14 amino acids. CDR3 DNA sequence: TGTGCCAGCAGCTTATACGGGAGCAGCGACGAGCAGTACTTC. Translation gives CASSLYGSSDEQYF.